This is a list of T cell receptor beta chains from one sample in a study of blood T cells in healthy people across ages. TCRdb reprocessed the 5' RACE reads with MiXCR, giving one entry per CDR3 protein. The sample shows around 620,000 distinct CDR3 sequences, approximately 25% of them seen only once. Sequencing was carried out using blood. All receptors come from a woman aged 70-85 years in good health. Each CDR3 is given with its conserved first and last residue. Each record gives: CDR3 length, clone size, V gene, J gene, D gene, CDR3 protein, CDR3 DNA. D genes are given only for firm matches. Only part of the rows carry a size: once, few, many, or a class if the clone is expanded.

12	NA	TRBV20-1	TRBJ2-7	NA	CSARDRRYEQYF	TGCAGTGCTAGAGATCGACGTTACGAGCAGTACTTC
13	few	TRBV4-3	TRBJ2-7	NA	CASSQNPYYEQYF	TGCGCCAGCAGCCAAAACCCCTACTACGAGCAGTACTTC
12	NA	TRBV20-1	TRBJ2-2	NA	CSAPERSGELFF	TGCAGTGCTCCAGAGAGGAGCGGGGAGCTGTTTTTT
16	few	TRBV6-5	TRBJ2-3	NA	CASSYDPGRGADTQYF	TGTGCCAGCAGTTACGATCCGGGACGGGGCGCAGATACGCAGTATTTT
15	once	TRBV6-1	TRBJ1-4	TRBD1	CASSRPGQLNEKLFF	TGTGCCAGCAGCAGACCGGGACAGCTTAATGAAAAACTGTTTTTT
13	NA	TRBV20-1	TRBJ1-2	NA	CSAGEDTNYGYTF	TGCAGTGCTGGAGAGGACACAAACTATGGCTACACCTTC
14	NA	TRBV2	TRBJ1-2	NA	CAGSEGRANYGYTF	TGTGCCGGCAGTGAGGGAAGGGCTAACTATGGCTACACCTTC
17	NA	TRBV20-1	TRBJ2-5	NA	CSARQADQNRFQETQYF	TGCAGTGCTAGACAAGCTGACCAAAATCGGTTCCAAGAGACCCAGTACTTC
16	NA	TRBV6-2/TRBV6-3	TRBJ1-1	NA	CASSSPVGGMRTEAFF	TGTGCCAGCAGTTCCCCGGTTGGGGGAATGAGAACTGAAGCTTTCTTT
13	NA	TRBV29-1	TRBJ1-1	NA	CSVVAGANTEAFF	TGCAGCGTTGTGGCAGGGGCGAACACTGAAGCTTTCTTT
15	NA	TRBV6-6	TRBJ1-5	NA	CASSSLGTSNQPQHF	TGTGCCAGCAGTTCCCTAGGGACTAGCAATCAGCCCCAGCATTTT
15	NA	TRBV12-3/TRBV12-4	TRBJ2-7	TRBD2	CASSVWGGSSYEQYF	TGTGCCAGCAGTGTCTGGGGGGGTTCCTCCTACGAGCAGTACTTC
13	once	TRBV10-3	TRBJ2-1	NA	CAISSAGYNEQFF	TGTGCCATTTCTAGCGCGGGTTACAATGAGCAGTTCTTC
14	few	TRBV7-2	TRBJ2-4	TRBD2	CASSLGVGGDIQYF	TGTGCCAGCAGCTTAGGGGTGGGAGGGGACATTCAGTACTTC
14	many	TRBV10-3	TRBJ2-1	TRBD2	CATRTSGGFDEQFF	TGTGCCACACGGACTAGCGGGGGCTTCGATGAGCAGTTCTTC
14	NA	TRBV20-1	TRBJ2-1	TRBD1	CSASSHSQGDEQFF	TGCAGTGCTTCTTCTCATTCCCAGGGGGATGAGCAGTTCTTC
17	NA	TRBV6-6	TRBJ2-3	TRBD2	CASRPYGGGGYADTQYF	TGTGCCAGCAGACCCTACGGTGGCGGGGGGTACGCAGATACGCAGTATTTT
14	NA	TRBV5-1	TRBJ2-1	TRBD1	CASSLRQGHNEQFF	TGCGCCAGCAGCTTGCGACAGGGGCACAATGAGCAGTTCTTC
16	NA	TRBV7-3	TRBJ1-1	NA	CASSSLQGRVNTEAFF	TGTGCCAGCAGCTCGCTACAGGGACGAGTGAACACTGAAGCTTTCTTT
15	once	TRBV20-1	TRBJ2-7	NA	CSATLGAGYSYEQYF	TGCAGTGCTACCTTAGGGGCGGGATACTCCTACGAGCAGTACTTC
14	many	TRBV28	TRBJ1-2	NA	CASSPGGGVYGYTF	TGTGCCAGCAGTCCGGGGGGAGGCGTCTATGGCTACACCTTC
12	many	TRBV19	TRBJ1-4	NA	CASSRRGEKLFF	TGTGCCAGTAGTAGGAGGGGGGAAAAACTGTTTTTT
14	NA	TRBV7-2	TRBJ1-2	NA	CASSLEAALYGYTF	TGTGCCAGCAGCTTAGAGGCAGCTCTGTATGGCTACACCTTC
14	NA	TRBV2	TRBJ2-1	TRBD1	CASLQGASYNEQFF	TGTGCCAGCCTACAGGGGGCTTCCTACAATGAGCAGTTCTTC
16	NA	TRBV7-2	TRBJ1-4	NA	CASSGGFGPAIEKLFF	TGTGCCAGCAGCGGGGGGTTCGGGCCCGCTATAGAAAAACTGTTTTTT
12	NA	TRBV12-3/TRBV12-4	TRBJ1-2	NA	CASSSELYGYTF	TGTGCCAGCAGCTCAGAACTTTATGGCTACACCTTC
14	NA	TRBV19	TRBJ2-5	NA	CATNPRGGGETQYF	TGTGCCACCAACCCCAGGGGGGGAGGAGAGACCCAGTACTTC
15	NA	TRBV9	TRBJ2-7	TRBD1	CASSAGGTGYYEQYF	TGTGCCAGCAGCGCTGGGGGGACAGGGTATTACGAGCAGTACTTC
17	few	TRBV4-2	TRBJ1-1	NA	CASSQVVQARGNTEAFF	TGTGCCAGCAGCCAAGTGGTACAGGCCCGGGGGAACACTGAAGCTTTCTTT
15	NA	TRBV5-1	TRBJ2-2	NA	CASSFVAAPQGELFF	TGCGCCAGCAGCTTTGTAGCGGCTCCCCAAGGGGAGCTGTTTTTT
16	few	TRBV11-2	TRBJ2-1	TRBD2	CASSLDLSSGDDEQFF	TGTGCCAGCAGCTTAGATCTGTCTAGCGGGGACGATGAGCAGTTCTTC
16	few	TRBV4-3	TRBJ1-4	NA	CASSHLPQGNFEKLFF	TGCGCCAGCAGCCATTTACCACAGGGAAACTTCGAAAAACTGTTTTTT
14	NA	TRBV20-1	TRBJ2-3	NA	CSAPRRGHTDTQYF	TGCAGTGCTCCCCGACGGGGACACACAGATACGCAGTATTTT
12	few	TRBV20-1	TRBJ1-4	NA	CSARDMREKLFF	TGCAGTGCTAGAGATATGAGAGAAAAACTGTTTTTT
13	once	TRBV20-1	TRBJ2-5	TRBD1	CSAKTGGSETQYF	TGCAGTGCAAAGACAGGGGGGAGTGAGACCCAGTACTTC
15	NA	TRBV24-1	TRBJ2-5	TRBD1	CATSDPAGGGETQYF	TGTGCCACCAGTGACCCAGCAGGGGGCGGAGAGACCCAGTACTTC
17	NA	TRBV6-5	TRBJ2-7	NA	CASSYRITSSYSYEQYF	TGTGCCAGCAGTTACCGCATCACTAGCTCTTACTCCTATGAGCAGTACTTC
14	few	TRBV5-5	TRBJ2-4	NA	CASSLVLNDRIQYF	TGTGCCAGCAGCTTAGTTCTAAATGACCGCATTCAGTACTTC
13	NA	TRBV20-1	TRBJ1-2	TRBD1	CSATGQGAGGYTF	TGCAGTGCTACCGGACAGGGGGCGGGAGGCTACACCTTC
14	few	TRBV2	TRBJ1-2	TRBD1	CASSGDRGNYGYTF	TGTGCCAGCAGTGGGGACAGGGGAAACTATGGCTACACCTTC
16	few	TRBV5-1	TRBJ2-5	NA	CASSPEGGRGRLEQYF	TGCGCCAGCAGCCCGGAGGGGGGCCGGGGACGTTTGGAGCAGTACTTC
17	NA	TRBV20-1	TRBJ2-7	TRBD2	CSARAASGGLNTYEQYF	TGCAGTGCTAGAGCGGCTAGCGGGGGCCTAAATACCTACGAGCAGTACTTC
12	once	TRBV24-1	TRBJ2-7	NA	CATSGTGGEQYF	TGTGCCACCAGTGGTACAGGTGGCGAGCAGTACTTC
17	NA	TRBV4-1	TRBJ2-2	TRBD1	CASSQEGTGGLTGELFF	TGCGCCAGCAGCCAAGAAGGGACAGGGGGTCTGACCGGGGAGCTGTTTTTT
15	NA	TRBV7-2	TRBJ2-5	TRBD1	CASSTSGTGSVKQYF	TGTGCCAGCAGCACCTCCGGGACAGGGTCTGTCAAGCAGTACTTC
14	NA	TRBV7-2	TRBJ2-5	NA	CASSFANGGETQYF	TGTGCCAGCAGCTTCGCTAATGGGGGAGAGACCCAGTACTTC
13	NA	TRBV29-1	TRBJ1-2	NA	CSVLIDGGHGYTF	TGCAGCGTTCTTATCGACGGGGGCCATGGCTACACCTTC
16	few	TRBV11-3	TRBJ2-3	NA	CASSFLRGASTDTQYF	TGTGCCAGCAGCTTTCTTCGGGGGGCGTCAACAGATACGCAGTATTTT
10	once	TRBV6-1	TRBJ2-1	NA	CASSAGEQFF	TGTGCCAGCAGTGCGGGTGAGCAGTTCTTC
14	NA	TRBV29-1	TRBJ2-7	TRBD2	CSVAGTSPKSEQYF	TGCAGCGTGGCCGGGACTAGCCCGAAATCCGAGCAGTACTTC
14	NA	TRBV3-1	TRBJ2-7	TRBD2	CASSQKGGGAEQYF	TGTGCCAGCAGCCAAAAGGGCGGGGGGGCCGAGCAGTACTTC
15	NA	TRBV7-2	TRBJ2-1	NA	CASSVGRAPYNEQFF	TGTGCCAGCAGCGTGGGGCGAGCGCCCTACAATGAGCAGTTCTTC
14	NA	TRBV7-9	TRBJ2-5	NA	CASSPRTDKETQYF	TGTGCCAGCAGTCCCAGGACAGATAAAGAGACCCAGTACTTC
11	NA	TRBV20-1	TRBJ2-4	NA	CSASSSNIQYF	TGCAGTGCCTCTTCTTCGAACATTCAGTACTTC
16	NA	TRBV5-1	TRBJ2-7	TRBD1	CASSSAPRDRNPRKYF	TGCGCCAGCAGCTCGGCGCCCCGGGACAGAAATCCGCGGAAGTACTTC
13	NA	TRBV15	TRBJ2-7	NA	CATSRERGFEQYF	TGTGCCACCAGCAGAGAGAGGGGCTTCGAGCAGTACTTC
16	NA	TRBV20-1	TRBJ2-5	TRBD2	CSARLSRLAGRETQYF	TGCAGTGCTAGACTCTCAAGACTAGCGGGGAGGGAGACCCAGTACTTC